The 9 T cell receptor beta chains below come from one sample, sequenced in a study of blood T cell repertoires in COVID-19. The table came from immunoSEQ multiplex PCR; TCRdb's copy has only in-frame clones and leaves some out. The sample has 25,000 to 30,000 clones; 65% to 70% are singletons. Sequenced: peripheral blood. Receptors were obtained from a human donor in a cohort sampled during active COVID-19.

The chain employs TRBV2 and TRBJ2-7, with TRBD1 identical over 7 bases. The CDR3 runs 12 residues. Germline loops: CDR1 SNHLY, CDR2 FYNNEI. The V gene end was trimmed by 5 bases and the J gene end by 5 bases; junction bases not matched to a gene: 3. CDR3 in DNA: TGTGCCAGCAGTCTGACAGGGAACGAGCAGTACTTC. It is translated as CASSLTGNEQYF.

V gene TRBV7-7 combines with J gene TRBJ2-3, with TRBD1 identical over 10 bases. Germline V lookup: CDR1 SSHAT, CDR2 FNYEAQ (reference sequence). The CDR3 runs 15 residues. With 5 bases clipped from V and 1 base from J, the junction kept 3 bases outside the gene matches. The CDR3 here is CASSPGTGGTDTQYF. CDR3 DNA: TGTGCCAGCAGCCCCGGGACAGGGGGCACAGATACGCAGTATTTT.

This clone has just a few counts. This chain joins TRBV19 and TRBJ2-5; D possibly corresponds to TRBD2 (6 bases). Germline assignment: CDR1 LNHDA and CDR2 SQIVND (reference sequence). The CDR3 consists of 15 residues. Trimming shortened V by 6 bases and J by 2 bases, and 16 bases separated the two germline ends. In DNA, the CDR3 is TGTGCCAGTAGGCAACCGGGAGTCAAACAAGAGACCCAGTACTTC. Translated: CASRQPGVKQETQYF. Full variable domain (remainder filled in from reference TRBV19 and TRBJ2-5): DGGITQSPKYLFRKEGQNVTLSCEQNLNHDAMYWYRQDPGQGLRLIYYSQIVNDFQKGDIAEGYSVSREKKESFPLTVTSAQKNPTAFYLCASRQPGVKQETQYFGPGTRLLVL.

J is TRBJ2-5 and V is TRBV5-1; 16 bases map to TRBD2. Per germline, CDR1 SGHRS and CDR2 YFSETQ. This CDR3 spans 15 amino acids. V shed 3 bases and J 5 bases; nucleotides not matched to a gene: 1. CDR3 residues: CASSSGLAGGETQYF. CDR3 sequence (DNA): TGCGCCAGCAGCTCGGGACTAGCGGGAGGGGAGACCCAGTACTTC. The whole variable domain, filled in from reference TRBV5-1 and TRBJ2-5, reads KAGVTQTPRYLIKTRGQQVTLSCSPISGHRSVSWYQQTPGQGLQFLFEYFSETQRNKGNFPGRFSGRQFSNSRSEMNVSTLELGDSALYLCASSSGLAGGETQYFGPGTRLLVL.

This rearrangement joins TRBV2 to TRBJ2-7, with 9 bases lining up with TRBD1. V was pared by 2 bases and J by 6 bases, with 8 bases of the junction left unmatched. In germline, CDR1 is SNHLY, CDR2 FYNNEI. The CDR3 length is 15 residues. CDR3 in DNA: TGTGCCAGCAGTGAACTTGAGACAGGGGGGAGCGAGCAGTACTTC. Protein product: CASSELETGGSEQYF.

The chain recombines TRBV10-3 with TRBJ2-3, with 8 bases identical to TRBD1. J lost 1 base, V lost 3 bases, and 3 bases had no gene match. The CDR3 is 15 residues long. Germline-derived CDR1 and CDR2 are ENHRY and SYGVKD. This CDR3 is CAISELDRGTDTQYF. CDR3 DNA: TGTGCCATCAGTGAACTGGACAGGGGCACAGATACGCAGTATTTT.

This clone was detected only a few times. The CDR3 loop is CATSRGSTGGLETQYF. Here the CDR3 DNA reads TGTGCCACCAGCAGAGGTTCGACAGGGGGTCTAGAGACCCAGTACTTC. The chain is built from TRBV15 and TRBJ2-5; 9 positions agree with TRBD1. Germline values: CDR1 LNHNV, CDR2 YYDKDF (reference sequence). The CDR3 consists of 16 residues. With V trimmed by 1 base and J by 4 bases, 7 bases remained unmatched.

V is TRBV6-2 or TRBV6-3 and J is TRBJ1-6, with a possible D match to TRBD1 (6 bases). Germline V gene data show CDR1 as MNHEY and CDR2 as SVGEGT. CDR3 length: 14 residues. Trimming pared 4 bases from V and 5 bases from J, leaving 9 bases between. The CDR3 loop reads CASSSGHNNSPLHF. The CDR3 nucleotides are TGTGCCAGCAGTTCGGGACACAATAATTCACCCCTCCACTTT.

J is TRBJ2-1 and V is TRBV7-3; 9 bases align to TRBD2. The CDR3 is 16 residues long. Germline values: CDR1 SGHTA, CDR2 FQGTGA. The ends lost 3 bases at V and 9 bases at J; junction bases unmatched: 12. The CDR3 here is CASSFIPSGVQGEQFF. Written as DNA, the CDR3 is TGTGCCAGCAGCTTCATCCCTAGCGGGGTTCAGGGTGAGCAGTTCTTC.